A single sample is the source of the 20 T cell receptor beta chains below, sequenced in a study of response to subunit inactivated influenza vaccine. Each CDR3 protein is one row after TCRdb ran MiXCR on the RT-PCR reads. In the table there are some 570,000 distinct CDR3 sequences, about 11% of which are singletons. This same sample was also part of a study on T cells expressing NK-cell markers. That source reports: TCR beta libraries carry UMIs added by 5'RACE template switching.

Sequencing was performed on PBMCs from blood, taken on the day of vaccination. Receptors were obtained from a man aged 45-65 years who received an inactivated influenza vaccine.

In its sample, this clonotype was seen a few times. The chain uses TRBV11-2 and TRBJ1-5; D gene ambiguous. The CDR3 consists of 15 residues. The V end lost 3 bases, the J end lost 3 bases, and 12 bases lay between the germline ends. The germline CDR1 and CDR2 sequences are SGHAT and FQNNGV. CDR3 nucleotide sequence: TGTGCCAGCAGCTTTGATTCGGGTCCCAATCAGCCCCAGCATTTT. Encoded protein: CASSFDSGPNQPQHF.

This clonotype was seen a handful of times. The junction and the germline gene differ at one end; a read error may be behind it. This chain connects TRBV4-2 to TRBJ2-3, with no clear D. The germline CDR1 and CDR2 sequences are LGHNA and YNFKEQ. The CDR3 spans 16 residues. CDR3: CASSQDMGGRTDTQYF. The DNA for the CDR3 is TGCGCCAGCAGCCAAGATATGGGCGGTCGCACAGATACGCAGTATTTT.

This clonotype came up a few times. This chain uses TRBV3-1 with TRBJ1-1; no firm D call. Per germline, CDR1 LGHDT and CDR2 YNNKEL (reference sequence). The V and J ends lost 1 base and 7 bases respectively, with 4 bases between them. The CDR3 sequence is 11 residues long. CDR3 protein: CASSQVDEAFF. The CDR3 DNA reads TGTGCCAGCAGCCAAGTTGATGAAGCTTTCTTT.

The sample holds many counts of this clonotype. The chain uses TRBV5-1 and TRBJ2-7, with D perhaps TRBD1 (5 bases). Trimming left V 4 bases short and J 0 bases short, with 17 bases between. Looked up from germline, CDR1 is SGHRS and CDR2 is YFSETQ. The CDR3 totals 16 residues. The CDR3 sequence is CASSPSRQLLSYEQYF. The CDR3 nucleotides read TGCGCCAGCAGCCCGTCTCGACAGCTTCTCTCCTACGAGCAGTACTTC.

This clonotype was counted only a few times. V usage is TRBV20-1 and J usage is TRBJ2-3; D is undetermined. This CDR3 contains 13 residues. Looked up from germline, CDR1 is DFQATT and CDR2 is SNEGSKA (reference sequence). Trimming removed 0 bases at V and 0 bases at J, with 4 bases between. The CDR3 spells CSAREPSTDTQYF. CDR3 in DNA: TGCAGTGCTAGAGAGCCGAGCACAGATACGCAGTATTTT.

The chain has TRBV4-3 and TRBJ1-1, with TRBD1 matching 7 bases. Losses at the gene ends were 3 bases for V and 3 bases for J; bases not matched to a gene: 4. The germline gives CDR1 LGHNA, CDR2 YSLEER. This CDR3 is built from 14 residues. The CDR3 loop reads CASSHTGVDTEAFF. DNA for the CDR3: TGCGCCAGCAGCCACACAGGGGTGGACACTGAAGCTTTCTTT.

This clonotype was counted at least ten times. The V call is TRBV20-1, the J call TRBJ1-1, with D possibly matching TRBD1 (6 bases). The CDR3 length is 12 residues. Germline V CDR1 and CDR2: DFQATT, SNEGSKA (reference sequence). V was pared by 3 bases and J by 1 base, with 6 bases between. CDR3 nucleotide sequence: TGCAGTGCTAGGACAGGGAACACTGAAGCTTTCTTT. It yields the protein CSARTGNTEAFF.

This clonotype has only a few counts. The chain employs TRBV20-1 and TRBJ2-7, with a tentative D call TRBD2 (6 bases). Trimming stripped 4 bases from V and 3 bases from J, with 19 bases between. The CDR3 contains 15 residues. Looked up from germline, CDR1 is DFQATT and CDR2 is SNEGSKA (reference sequence). CDR3 DNA sequence: TGCAGTGCTACTCCGGGTAGCGGAATTGTCTACGAGCAGTACTTC. Amino acids: CSATPGSGIVYEQYF.

The J gene is TRBJ1-1, the V gene TRBV4-2; a weak D match, TRBD1 (5 bases). Germline V gene sequence: CDR1 LGHNA, CDR2 YNFKEQ. CDR3 size: 14 residues. V was clipped by 1 base and J by 6 bases, with 12 bases between them. The CDR3 DNA reads TGTGCCAGCAGCCAAGCCTGGGGGGGGGCTGAAGCTTTCTTT. This codes for CASSQAWGGAEAFF.

This clonotype was observed many times. This chain joins TRBV12-3 or TRBV12-4 and TRBJ1-2; D is undetermined. V was shortened by 2 bases and J by 7 bases, with 14 bases between the two germline ends. This CDR3 is built from 14 residues. The CDR3 DNA sequence: TGTGCCAGCAGTTTATCGTCTGGTACTGCTGGCTACACCTTC. Translated, it gives CASSLSSGTAGYTF.

The genes are TRBV5-1 and TRBJ2-5; the D gene could be TRBD1 or TRBD2 (5 bases each). This CDR3 comprises 15 residues. V gave up 0 bases and J gave up 1 base, with 10 bases separating them. From germline, CDR1 is SGHRS and CDR2 YFSETQ. CDR3 sequence reads: CASSLGSGTQETQYF. In nucleotides, the CDR3 is TGCGCCAGCAGCTTGGGCTCAGGGACCCAAGAGACCCAGTACTTC. Full variable domain (remainder filled in from reference TRBV5-1 and TRBJ2-5): KAGVTQTPRYLIKTRGQQVTLSCSPISGHRSVSWYQQTPGQGLQFLFEYFSETQRNKGNFPGRFSGRQFSNSRSEMNVSTLELGDSALYLCASSLGSGTQETQYFGPGTRLLVL.

This clonotype turned up a few times. J is TRBJ1-2 and V is TRBV12-3 or TRBV12-4; D possibly corresponds to TRBD1 (6 bases). Deletions cut 3 bases from V and 9 bases from J, with 20 bases between. The CDR3 has 15 residues. The CDR3 DNA reads as TGTGCCAGCAGTTTGACGGGCCTCAGGGGCTCGAGCTACACCTTC. Its translation: CASSLTGLRGSSYTF.

This clonotype was counted a few times. The chain couples TRBV7-9 to TRBJ2-3; 9 bases map to TRBD1. The CDR3 runs 13 residues. With V trimmed by 8 bases and J by 5 bases, 5 bases remained unmatched. CDR1 and CDR2 (germline): SEHNR, FQNEAQ (reference sequence). The CDR3 loop is CASYWTGEDTQYF. DNA of the CDR3: TGTGCCAGCTACTGGACAGGGGAAGATACGCAGTATTTT.

The chain uses TRBV6-5 and TRBJ2-6; 11 bases match TRBD1. This CDR3 is built from 17 residues. Per the germline V gene, CDR1 is MNHEY and CDR2 is SVGAGI. J gave up 4 bases and V 4 bases, and 6 bases lay outside the gene matches. In nucleotides, the CDR3 is TGTGCCAGCAGTTCGGGACAGGGGGTGGCCGGGGCCAACGTCCTGACTTTC. Translation gives CASSSGQGVAGANVLTF.

The rearrangement links TRBV15 to TRBJ1-1, with D uncertain. This CDR3 contains 14 residues. Trimming left V 1 base short and J 0 bases short, with 6 bases between. Germline V CDR1 and CDR2: LNHNV, YYDKDF (reference sequence). CDR3 sequence (DNA): TGTGCCACCAGCAGAGCCCTAGTGAACACTGAAGCTTTCTTT. This encodes CATSRALVNTEAFF.

In DNA form, the CDR3 reads TGTGCCAGCAGTTTATCAGGGGCTGGCACTGAAGCTTTCTTT. The encoded protein is CASSLSGAGTEAFF. The rearrangement uses TRBV12-3 or TRBV12-4 and TRBJ1-1; possible D gene TRBD1, 6 bases. The CDR3 consists of 14 residues. V dropped 2 bases and J dropped 4 bases, with 11 bases sitting between them.

This clonotype was detected ten times or more. This chain connects TRBV20-1 to TRBJ2-5, with 9 bases lining up with TRBD2. The CDR3 runs to 16 residues. The V and J ends lost 1 base and 2 bases, in that order; junction bases with no gene match: 8. Per the germline V gene, CDR1 is DFQATT and CDR2 is SNEGSKA (reference sequence). CDR3 sequence: CSARGLAGSLQETQYF. DNA of the CDR3: TGCAGTGCTAGAGGGCTAGCGGGATCCTTACAAGAGACCCAGTACTTC.

This clonotype was seen a handful of times. This chain uses TRBV3-1 with TRBJ2-5; tentative D call: TRBD1 (5 bases). Trimming took off 0 bases at V and 5 bases at J, with 10 bases between the two ends. This CDR3 is built from 14 residues. CDR1 is LGHDT, CDR2 YNNKEL, per germline (reference sequence). The CDR3 region is CASSQDFRAETQYF. The CDR3 DNA reads TGTGCCAGCAGCCAAGATTTCAGGGCGGAGACCCAGTACTTC.

The chain carries TRBV19 and TRBJ2-7, with 7 bases aligning to TRBD1. This CDR3 has 14 residues. Looked up from germline, CDR1 is LNHDA and CDR2 is SQIVND (reference sequence). The junction had 6 bases not matched to a gene; V was cut back by 5 bases and J by 2 bases. The CDR3 region is CASSAGQDTYEQYF. The CDR3 DNA reads TGTGCCAGTAGTGCCGGACAGGATACCTACGAGCAGTACTTC.

This chain connects TRBV7-2 to TRBJ2-7; 13 bases match TRBD2. With V trimmed by 5 bases and J by 0 bases, 1 base remained unmatched. CDR1 and CDR2 from the germline V gene are SGHTA and FQGNSA. The CDR3 contains 15 residues. The CDR3 coding sequence is TGTGCCAGCAGCGGGACTAGCGGGAACTCCTACGAGCAGTACTTC. Its translation: CASSGTSGNSYEQYF.